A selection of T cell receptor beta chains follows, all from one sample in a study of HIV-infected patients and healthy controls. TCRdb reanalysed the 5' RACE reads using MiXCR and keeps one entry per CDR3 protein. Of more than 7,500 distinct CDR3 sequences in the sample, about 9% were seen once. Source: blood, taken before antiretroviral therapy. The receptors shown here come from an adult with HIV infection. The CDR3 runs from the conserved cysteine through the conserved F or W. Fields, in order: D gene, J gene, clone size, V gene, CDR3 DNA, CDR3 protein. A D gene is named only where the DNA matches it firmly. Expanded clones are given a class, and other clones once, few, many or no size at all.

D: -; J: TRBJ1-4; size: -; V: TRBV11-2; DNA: TGTGCCAGCAAAAGAGGGGAGTTGACTAATGAAAAACTGTTTTTT; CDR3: CASKRGELTNEKLFF
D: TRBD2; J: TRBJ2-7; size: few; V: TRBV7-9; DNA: TGTGCCAGCAGCTCTCCCGGGACTAGCCCAGCTCAGTACTTC; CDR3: CASSSPGTSPAQYF
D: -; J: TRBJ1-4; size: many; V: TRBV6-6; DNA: TGTGCCAGCAGTTACCCAGGAGGAAATGAAAAACTGTTTTTT; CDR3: CASSYPGGNEKLFF
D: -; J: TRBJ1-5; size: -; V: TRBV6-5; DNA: TGTGCCAGCAGTTACTCTGGCGGGAAAAATCAGACCAAGAATTTT; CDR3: CASSYSGGKNQTKNF
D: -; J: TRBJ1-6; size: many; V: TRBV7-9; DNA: TGTGCCAGCAGCTTCCCAGGGTATAATTCACCCCTCCACTTT; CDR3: CASSFPGYNSPLHF
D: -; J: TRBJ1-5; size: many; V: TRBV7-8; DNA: TGTGCCAGCAGCTTGGGCAGGGGTTATCAGCCCCAGCATTTT; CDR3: CASSLGRGYQPQHF
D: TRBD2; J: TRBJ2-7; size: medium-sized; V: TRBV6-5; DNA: TGTGCCAGCAGTTACGGGGGGGGAGGCTACGAGCAGTACTTC; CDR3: CASSYGGGGYEQYF
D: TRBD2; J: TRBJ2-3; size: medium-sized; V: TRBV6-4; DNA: TGTGCCAGCAGTGACTCTAGCGGGGGGGCCACAGATACGCAGTATTTT; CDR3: CASSDSSGGATDTQYF
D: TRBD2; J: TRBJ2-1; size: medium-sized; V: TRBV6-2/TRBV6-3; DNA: TGTGCCAGCAGTTACTCGGGACTAGCTGTCAATGAGCAGTTCTTC; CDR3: CASSYSGLAVNEQFF
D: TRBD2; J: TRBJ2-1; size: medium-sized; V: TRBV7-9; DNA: TGTGCCAGCAGCTTAATGGCGGGAGACTACAATGAGCAGTTCTTC; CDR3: CASSLMAGDYNEQFF
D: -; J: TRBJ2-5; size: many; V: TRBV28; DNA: TGTGCCAGCAGTTTACCTCCGATAGAGACCCAGTACTTC; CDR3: CASSLPPIETQYF
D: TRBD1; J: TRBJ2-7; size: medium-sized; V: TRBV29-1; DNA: TGCAGCGTTGAAGCGGGGACAGGGAAGTACTTC; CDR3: CSVEAGTGKYF
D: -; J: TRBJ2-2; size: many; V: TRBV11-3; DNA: TGTGCCAGCAGCTTCGAGGGGGCCGGGGAGCTGTTTTTT; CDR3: CASSFEGAGELFF
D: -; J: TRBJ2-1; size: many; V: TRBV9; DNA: TGTGCCAGCAGCGTCGGAAACAATGAGCAGTTCTTC; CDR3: CASSVGNNEQFF
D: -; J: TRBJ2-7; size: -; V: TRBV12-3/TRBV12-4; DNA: TGTGCCAGCAGTTTCCGGGTCGAGCAGTACTTC; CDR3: CASSFRVEQYF
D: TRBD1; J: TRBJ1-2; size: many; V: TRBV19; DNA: TGTGCCAGTAGTACAATCGGACAGGGTAGCTATGGCTACACCTTC; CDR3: CASSTIGQGSYGYTF
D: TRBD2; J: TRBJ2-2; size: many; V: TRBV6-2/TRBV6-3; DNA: TGTGCCAGCAGTTACGAACTAGCGGTCACCGGGGAGCTGTTTTTT; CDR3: CASSYELAVTGELFF
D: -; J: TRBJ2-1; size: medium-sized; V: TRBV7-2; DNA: TGTGCCAGCAGCTTAGATCGGGGCCAGACGAATGAGCAGTTCTTC; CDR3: CASSLDRGQTNEQFF
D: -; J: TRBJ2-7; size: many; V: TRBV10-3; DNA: TGTGCCATCAAAGGGCAGGACTACGAGCAGTACTTC; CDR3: CAIKGQDYEQYF
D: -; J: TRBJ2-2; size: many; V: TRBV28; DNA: TGTGCCAGCAGTGCAGGGTCAACCGGGGAGCTGTTTTTT; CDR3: CASSAGSTGELFF
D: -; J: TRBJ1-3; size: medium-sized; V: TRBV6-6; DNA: TGTGCCAGCGGTACCGGGACACTTGAAAACACCATATATTTT; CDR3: CASGTGTLENTIYF
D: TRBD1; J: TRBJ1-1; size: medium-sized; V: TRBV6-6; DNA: TGTGCCAGCAGGACAGGGGGCTCCGACACTGAAGCTTTCTTT; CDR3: CASRTGGSDTEAFF
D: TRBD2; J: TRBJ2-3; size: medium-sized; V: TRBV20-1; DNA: TGCAGTGCTAGAGGCCTAGCGGATACTCGCAGGGATACGCAGTATTTT; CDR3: CSARGLADTRRDTQYF
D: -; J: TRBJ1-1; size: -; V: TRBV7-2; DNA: TGTGCCAGCAGCTCACCGTTGAACACTGAAGCTTACTTT; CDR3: CASSSPLNTEAYF
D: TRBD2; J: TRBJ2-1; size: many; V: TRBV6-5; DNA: TGTGCCAGCAGTCACGTTCGAGCGGGAGTCTTCTACAATGAGCAGTTCTTC; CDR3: CASSHVRAGVFYNEQFF
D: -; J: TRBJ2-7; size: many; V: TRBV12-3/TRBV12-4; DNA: TGTGCCAGCAGAGCGTACTCCTACGAGCAGTACTTC; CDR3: CASRAYSYEQYF
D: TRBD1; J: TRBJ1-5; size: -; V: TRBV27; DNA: TGTGCCAGCAGCCCCGGGACAGTCCTCCTAAGCAATCAGCCCCAGCATTTT; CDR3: CASSPGTVLLSNQPQHF
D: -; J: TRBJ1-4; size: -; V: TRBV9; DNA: TGTGCCAGCAGCGCCGGTGGGGATGATGAAAAACTGTTTTTT; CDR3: CASSAGGDDEKLFF
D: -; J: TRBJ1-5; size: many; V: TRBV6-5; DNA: TGTGCCAGCAGTTACTCTTGGCCGAATCAGCCCCAGCATTTT; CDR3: CASSYSWPNQPQHF
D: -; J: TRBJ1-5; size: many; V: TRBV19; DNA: TGTGCCAGTAGTATGGGCAGTTATAGCAATCAGCCCCAGCATTTT; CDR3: CASSMGSYSNQPQHF
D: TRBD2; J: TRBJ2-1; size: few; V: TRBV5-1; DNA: TGCGCCAGCAGCTTGACTAGCGGGAGTCATGAGCAGTTCTTC; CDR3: CASSLTSGSHEQFF
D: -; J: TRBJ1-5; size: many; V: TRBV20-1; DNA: TGCAGTGCTTCCCCGGGGAGCTTGGAACAGCCCCAGCATTTT; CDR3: CSASPGSLEQPQHF
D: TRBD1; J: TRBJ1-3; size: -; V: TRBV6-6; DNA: TGTGCCAGCAGGGACAGGGGAATAGTTGCTGGAAACACCATATATTTT; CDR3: CASRDRGIVAGNTIYF
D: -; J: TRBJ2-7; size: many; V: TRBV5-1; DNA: TGCGCCAGCAGCTTGGGTACAGTTTCCTACGAGCAGTACTTC; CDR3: CASSLGTVSYEQYF
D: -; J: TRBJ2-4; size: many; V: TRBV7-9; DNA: TGTGCCAGCAGCTCCTACTTAACCGGGGCCAAAAACATTCAGTACTTC; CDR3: CASSSYLTGAKNIQYF
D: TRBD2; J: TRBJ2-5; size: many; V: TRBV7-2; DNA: TGTGCCAGCAGCTTAGTAGCGGGGCCCCAAGAGACCCAGTACTTC; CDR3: CASSLVAGPQETQYF
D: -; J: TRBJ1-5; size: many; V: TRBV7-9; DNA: TGTGCCAGCAGCTTTGGACAGAGCAATCAGCCCCAGCATTTT; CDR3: CASSFGQSNQPQHF
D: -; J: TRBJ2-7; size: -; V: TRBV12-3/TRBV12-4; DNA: TGTGCCAGCAGTTTAGTTCCCCAGAGGGACGAGCAGTACTTC; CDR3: CASSLVPQRDEQYF
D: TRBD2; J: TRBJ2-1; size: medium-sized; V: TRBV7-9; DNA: TGTGCCAGCAGCATTAGCGGGATCCACAATGAGCAGTTCTTC; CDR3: CASSISGIHNEQFF
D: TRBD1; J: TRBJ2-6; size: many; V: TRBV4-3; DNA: TGCGCCAGCAGCCCAGGACAGGGGGCCGGGGCCAACGTCCTGACTTTC; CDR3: CASSPGQGAGANVLTF
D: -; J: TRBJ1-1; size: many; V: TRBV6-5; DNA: TGTGCCAGCAGTTACCGGCAGTGGGGGGCTGAAGCTTTCTTT; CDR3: CASSYRQWGAEAFF
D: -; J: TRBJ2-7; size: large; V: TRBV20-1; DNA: TGCAGTGCTAGACCTCCGGACAGCTACGAGCAGTACTTC; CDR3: CSARPPDSYEQYF
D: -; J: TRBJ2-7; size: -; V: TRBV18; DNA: TGTGCCAGCTCACAAGGGACAACCTACGAGCAGTACTTC; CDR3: CASSQGTTYEQYF
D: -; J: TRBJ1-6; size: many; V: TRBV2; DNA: TGTGCCAGCAGGACTCAGAGCTCCTATAATTCACCCCTCCACTTT; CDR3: CASRTQSSYNSPLHF
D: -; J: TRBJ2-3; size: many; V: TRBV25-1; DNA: TGTGCCAGCGACCCAGGGACTGTCACAGATACGCAGTATTTT; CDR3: CASDPGTVTDTQYF
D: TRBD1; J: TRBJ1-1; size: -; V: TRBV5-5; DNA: TGTGCCAGCAGCTTGGGACAGGGAAACATGAACACTGAAGCTTTCTTT; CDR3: CASSLGQGNMNTEAFF
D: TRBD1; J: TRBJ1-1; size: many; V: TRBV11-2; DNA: TGTGCCAGCAGCTTAGAAATGCAGGGGGCGAACACTGAAGCTTTCTTT; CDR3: CASSLEMQGANTEAFF
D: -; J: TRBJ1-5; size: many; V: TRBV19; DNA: TGTGCCAGCGCTCCCACAGGGTATCAGCCCCAGCATTTT; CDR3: CASAPTGYQPQHF
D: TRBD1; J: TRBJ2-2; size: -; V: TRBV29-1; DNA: TGCAGCGTTGTCCGATACGACAGGGGGAACACCGGGGAGCTGTTTTTT; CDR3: CSVVRYDRGNTGELFF
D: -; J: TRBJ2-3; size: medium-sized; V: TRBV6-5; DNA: TGTGCCAGCAGTTACAAGGGGGGGCCTGGGGCAGATACGCAGTATTTT; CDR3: CASSYKGGPGADTQYF
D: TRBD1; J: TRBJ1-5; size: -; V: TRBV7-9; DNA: TGTGCCAGCAGCGACAGGACAGGGGGTAAGAATCAGCCCCAGCATTTT; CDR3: CASSDRTGGKNQPQHF
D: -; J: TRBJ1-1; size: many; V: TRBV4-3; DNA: TGCGCCAGCAGCCAAGGAGAAAGGTTCGGGCAGTCTGAAGCTTTCTTT; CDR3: CASSQGERFGQSEAFF
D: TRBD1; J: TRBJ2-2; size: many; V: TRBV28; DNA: TGTGCCAGCAGTCTTCTTTCCACAGGGGGCAGCGGGGAGCTGTTTTTT; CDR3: CASSLLSTGGSGELFF
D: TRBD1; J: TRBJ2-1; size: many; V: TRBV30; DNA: TGTGCCTGGAGTGTACGACAGGGGGCAGGTGAGCAGTTCTTC; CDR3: CAWSVRQGAGEQFF
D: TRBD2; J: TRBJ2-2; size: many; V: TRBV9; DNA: TGTGCCAGCAGCTGGGGACTAGCGGGAGGGGACACCGGGGAGCTGTTTTTT; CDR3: CASSWGLAGGDTGELFF
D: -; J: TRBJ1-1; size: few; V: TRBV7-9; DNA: TGTGCCAGCACCACCCCGGCGGAGAACACTGAAGCTTTCTTT; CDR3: CASTTPAENTEAFF
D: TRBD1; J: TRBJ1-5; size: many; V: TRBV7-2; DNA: TGTGCCAGCAGCGCCCGAGAGGGGGCAGGGGATCAGCCCCAGCATTTT; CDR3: CASSAREGAGDQPQHF